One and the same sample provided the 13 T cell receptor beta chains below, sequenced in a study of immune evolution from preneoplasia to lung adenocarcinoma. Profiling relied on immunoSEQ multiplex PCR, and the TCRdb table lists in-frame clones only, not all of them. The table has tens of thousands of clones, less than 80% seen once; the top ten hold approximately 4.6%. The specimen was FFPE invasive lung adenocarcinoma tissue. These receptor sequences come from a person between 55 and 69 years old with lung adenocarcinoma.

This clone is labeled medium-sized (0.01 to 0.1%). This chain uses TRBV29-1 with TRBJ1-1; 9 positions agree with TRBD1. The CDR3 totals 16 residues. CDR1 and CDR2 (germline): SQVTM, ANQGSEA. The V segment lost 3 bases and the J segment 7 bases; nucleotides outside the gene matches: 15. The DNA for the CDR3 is TGCAGCGTTGAGGGGGACAGGGCGAGGTCGAAGGGTGAAGCTTTCTTT. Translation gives CSVEGDRARSKGEAFF. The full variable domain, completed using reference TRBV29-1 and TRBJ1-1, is SAVISQKPSRDICQRGTSLTIQCQVDSQVTMMFWYRQQPGQSLTLIATANQGSEATYESGFVIDKFPISRPNLTFSTLTVSNMSPEDSSIYLCSVEGDRARSKGEAFFGQGTRLTVV.

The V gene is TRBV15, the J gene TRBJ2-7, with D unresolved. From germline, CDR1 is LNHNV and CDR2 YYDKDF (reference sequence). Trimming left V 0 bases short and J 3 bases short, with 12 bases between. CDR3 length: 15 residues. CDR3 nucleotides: TGTGCCACCAGCAGAGAACGTACTCAAAGCTACGAGCAGTACTTC. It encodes CATSRERTQSYEQYF.

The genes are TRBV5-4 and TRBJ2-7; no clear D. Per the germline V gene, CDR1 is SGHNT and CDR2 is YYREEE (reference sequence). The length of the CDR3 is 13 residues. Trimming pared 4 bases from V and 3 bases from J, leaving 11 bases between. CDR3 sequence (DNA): TGTGCCAGCAGCGCAGACATCGGCTACGAGCAGTACTTC. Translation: CASSADIGYEQYF.

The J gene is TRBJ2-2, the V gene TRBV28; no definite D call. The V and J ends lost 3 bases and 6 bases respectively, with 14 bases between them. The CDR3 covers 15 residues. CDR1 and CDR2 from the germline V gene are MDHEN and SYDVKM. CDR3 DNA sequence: TGTGCCAGCAGTTTCGCAGCCCAGATGGCCGGGGAGCTGTTTTTT. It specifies CASSFAAQMAGELFF.

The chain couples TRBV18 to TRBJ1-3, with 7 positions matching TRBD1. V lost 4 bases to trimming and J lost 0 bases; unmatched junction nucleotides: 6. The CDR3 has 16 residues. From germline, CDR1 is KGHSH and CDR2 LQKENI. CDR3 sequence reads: CASSLNQGDSGNTIYF. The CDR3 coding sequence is TGTGCCAGCTCACTCAACCAGGGGGACTCTGGAAACACCATATATTTT.

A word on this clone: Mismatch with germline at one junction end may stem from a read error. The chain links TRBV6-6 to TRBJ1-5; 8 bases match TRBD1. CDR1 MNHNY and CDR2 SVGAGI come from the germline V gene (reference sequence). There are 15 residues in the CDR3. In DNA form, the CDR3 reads TGTGTCAGCAGTTACGGACAGGGTGAGGGTCAGCCCCAGCATTTT. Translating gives CVSSYGQGEGQPQHF.

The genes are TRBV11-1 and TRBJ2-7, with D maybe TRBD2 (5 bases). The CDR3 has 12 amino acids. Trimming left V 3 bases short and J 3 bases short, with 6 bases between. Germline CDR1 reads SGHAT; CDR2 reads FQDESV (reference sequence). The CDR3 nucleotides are TGTGCCAGCAGCTTTGAGGGCTACGAGCAGTACTTC. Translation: CASSFEGYEQYF.

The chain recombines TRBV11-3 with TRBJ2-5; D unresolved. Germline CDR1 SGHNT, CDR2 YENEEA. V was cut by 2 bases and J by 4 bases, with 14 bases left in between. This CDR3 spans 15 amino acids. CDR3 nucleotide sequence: TGTGCCAGCAGCTTATCTGGGGTTTTGGGAGAGACCCAGTACTTC. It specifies CASSLSGVLGETQYF.

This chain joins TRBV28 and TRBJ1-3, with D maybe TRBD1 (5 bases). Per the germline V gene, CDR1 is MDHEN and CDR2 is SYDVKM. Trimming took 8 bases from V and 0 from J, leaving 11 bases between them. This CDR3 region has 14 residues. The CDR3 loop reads CASSSGHSGNTIYF. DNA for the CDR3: TGTGCCAGCTCTTCAGGGCACTCTGGAAACACCATATATTTT.

The CDR3 DNA is TGTGCCAGCAGCTTAGTACTCGGGAGCGGAGGTAATGAGCAGTTCTTC. Protein product: CASSLVLGSGGNEQFF. The chain joins TRBV7-8 to TRBJ2-1; D perhaps matches TRBD2 (6 bases). The CDR3 length is 16 residues. The V end was cut by 1 base, the J end by 7 bases, with 17 bases between. From germline, CDR1 is SGHVS and CDR2 FQNEAQ.

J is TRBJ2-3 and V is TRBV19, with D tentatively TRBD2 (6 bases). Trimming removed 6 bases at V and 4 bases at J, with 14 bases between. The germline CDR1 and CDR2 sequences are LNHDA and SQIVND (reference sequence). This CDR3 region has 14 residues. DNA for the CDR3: TGTGCCAGTAGCCCGGACTACAGCTCAGATACGCAGTATTTT. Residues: CASSPDYSSDTQYF.

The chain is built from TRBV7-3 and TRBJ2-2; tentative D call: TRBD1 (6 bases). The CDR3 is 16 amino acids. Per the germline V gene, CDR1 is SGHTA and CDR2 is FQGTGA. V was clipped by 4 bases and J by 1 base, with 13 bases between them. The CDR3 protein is CASSSWGTQNTGELFF. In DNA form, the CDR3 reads TGTGCCAGCAGCTCCTGGGGGACACAGAACACCGGGGAGCTGTTTTTT.

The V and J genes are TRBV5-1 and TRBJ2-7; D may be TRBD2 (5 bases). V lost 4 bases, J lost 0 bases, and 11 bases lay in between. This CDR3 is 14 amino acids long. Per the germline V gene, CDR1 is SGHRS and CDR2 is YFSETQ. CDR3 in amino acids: CASSQAVNSYEQYF. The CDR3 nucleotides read TGCGCCAGCAGCCAAGCGGTAAACTCCTACGAGCAGTACTTC. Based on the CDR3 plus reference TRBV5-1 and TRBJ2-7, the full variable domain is KAGVTQTPRYLIKTRGQQVTLSCSPISGHRSVSWYQQTPGQGLQFLFEYFSETQRNKGNFPGRFSGRQFSNSRSEMNVSTLELGDSALYLCASSQAVNSYEQYFGPGTRLTVT.